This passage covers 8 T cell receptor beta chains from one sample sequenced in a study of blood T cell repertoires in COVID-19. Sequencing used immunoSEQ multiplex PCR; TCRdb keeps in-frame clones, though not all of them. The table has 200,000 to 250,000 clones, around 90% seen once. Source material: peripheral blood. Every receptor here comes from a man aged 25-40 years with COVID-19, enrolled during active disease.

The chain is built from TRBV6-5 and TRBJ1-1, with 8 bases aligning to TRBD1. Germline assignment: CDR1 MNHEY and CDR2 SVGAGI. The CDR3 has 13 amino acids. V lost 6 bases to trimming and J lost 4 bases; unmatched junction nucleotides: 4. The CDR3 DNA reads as TGTGCCAGCAGGGCTACAGGGGGCACTGAAGCTTTCTTT. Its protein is CASRATGGTEAFF.

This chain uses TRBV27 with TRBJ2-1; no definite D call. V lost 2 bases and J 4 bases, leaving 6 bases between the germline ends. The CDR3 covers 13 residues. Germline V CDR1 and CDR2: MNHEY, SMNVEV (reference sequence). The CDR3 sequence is CASSLKRYNEQFF. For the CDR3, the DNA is TGTGCCAGCAGTTTAAAGAGGTACAATGAGCAGTTCTTC.

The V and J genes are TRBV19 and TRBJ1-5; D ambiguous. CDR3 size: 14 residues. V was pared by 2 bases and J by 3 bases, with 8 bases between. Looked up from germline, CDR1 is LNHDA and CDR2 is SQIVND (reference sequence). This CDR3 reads CASSISRDNQPQHF. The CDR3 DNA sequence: TGTGCCAGTAGTATATCACGGGACAATCAGCCCCAGCATTTT.

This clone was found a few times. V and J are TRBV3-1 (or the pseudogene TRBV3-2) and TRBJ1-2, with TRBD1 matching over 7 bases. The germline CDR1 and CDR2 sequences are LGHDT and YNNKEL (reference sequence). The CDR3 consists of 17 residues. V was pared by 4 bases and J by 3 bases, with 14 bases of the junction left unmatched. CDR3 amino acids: CASSLGEGGYGDYGYTF. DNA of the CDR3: TGTGCCAGCAGCCTCGGCGAAGGGGGCTATGGCGACTATGGCTACACCTTC.

CDR3 coding DNA: TGCGCCAGCAGCCTCAGGGGTTTTTCCTACAATGAGCAGTTCTTC. It is translated as CASSLRGFSYNEQFF. The chain links TRBV5-1 to TRBJ2-1; a possible D gene is TRBD1 (6 bases). The CDR3 sequence is 15 residues long. Between the trimmed V and J ends, which lost 4 bases and 1 base, there was a span of 12 bases. Germline V gives CDR1 SGHRS, CDR2 YFSETQ.

In DNA form, the CDR3 reads TGTGCCAGCAGTCCCGACAGGGGTAGGAATGAAGCTTTCTTT. Residues: CASSPDRGRNEAFF. The chain joins TRBV2 to TRBJ1-1; TRBD1 matches 8 bases. The CDR3 totals 14 residues. Trimming took 5 bases from V and 7 from J; bases not matched to a gene: 9. CDR1 SNHLY and CDR2 FYNNEI come from the germline V gene.

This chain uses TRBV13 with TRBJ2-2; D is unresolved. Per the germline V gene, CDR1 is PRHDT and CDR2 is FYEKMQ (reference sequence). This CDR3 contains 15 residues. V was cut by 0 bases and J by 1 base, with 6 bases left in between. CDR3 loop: CASSLGAQNTGELFF. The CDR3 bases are TGTGCCAGCAGCTTAGGGGCACAGAACACCGGGGAGCTGTTTTTT.

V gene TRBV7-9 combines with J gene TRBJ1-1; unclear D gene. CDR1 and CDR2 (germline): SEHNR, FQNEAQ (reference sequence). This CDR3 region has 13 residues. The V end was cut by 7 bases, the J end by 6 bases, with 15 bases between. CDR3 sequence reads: CASTFERGSEAFF. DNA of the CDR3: TGTGCCAGCACCTTTGAAAGAGGCTCTGAAGCTTTCTTT.